This entry describes one T cell receptor (beta chain). Its antigen is not identified. The assay was immunoSEQ multiplex PCR, and TCRdb's table has in-frame clones only and misses some. The table has fewer than 45,000 clones, around 74% seen once. Regarding time point: week 23, last vaccination. Each vaccine dose was 300 ug of mutant IDH1 20-mer peptide, with topical imiquimod. CDR3 length equals 14 residues. Germline assignment: CDR1 MDHEN and CDR2 SYDVKM. The J segment lost 7 bases and the V segment lost 6 bases, leaving 11 bases of the junction unmatched. The data were taken from a study of a mutant IDH1 vaccine in newly diagnosed glioma. Overall study context: During weeks 1, 3, 5, 7, 11, 15, 19 and 23, patients received eight vaccinations.

J is TRBJ2-7 and V is TRBV28; 8 bases map to TRBD1. The sequencing used PBMCs, collected from a glioma patient whose treatment included an IDH1 peptide vaccine. This clonotype originated in a man aged 45-65 years with glioma. The DNA of the CDR3 is TGTGCCAGCAGAGAAGGGCAGGGGGCGCGAGAGCAGTACTTC. It is translated as CASREGQGAREQYF.